The 31 T cell receptor beta chains presented below share a single source sample, sequenced in a study of T-cell memory formation after mild COVID-19. From the 5' RACE reads, TCRdb called clonotypes with MiXCR, one entry per CDR3 protein. Of about 190,000 distinct CDR3 sequences listed, approximately 20% were seen once; the top ten hold 2% to 2.5%. The sample was PBMCs or a T cell subset sorted from them (not recorded which). These receptors originate from an adult woman who had mild COVID-19 (a few samples of this study predate the infection). Cell type and time point are not known.

This clonotype was counted a few times. This chain connects TRBV7-9 to TRBJ1-1; D remains ambiguous. The germline V gene has CDR1 SEHNR and CDR2 FQNEAQ (reference sequence). Trimming left V 5 bases short and J 10 bases short, with 26 bases between. The CDR3 length is 16 residues. The CDR3 protein is CASSSSPGWNSFGAFF. CDR3 coding DNA: TGTGCCAGCAGCAGCTCCCCGGGGTGGAATTCATTCGGAGCTTTCTTT.

The chain couples TRBV4-1 to TRBJ2-5, with D possibly matching TRBD1 (5 bases). The CDR3 runs 14 residues. Trimming left V 3 bases short and J 2 bases short, with 10 bases between. Germline-derived CDR1 and CDR2 are MGHRA and YSYEKL. The DNA of the CDR3 is TGCGCCAGCAGCCAGGGTAACAGGCAAGAGACCCAGTACTTC. Its translation: CASSQGNRQETQYF.

The chain couples TRBV27 to TRBJ2-5; D not certain. The V gene lost 1 base and the J gene lost 5 bases, with 11 bases spanning the gap. The length of the CDR3 is 14 residues. Germline lookup yields CDR1 MNHEY and CDR2 SMNVEV (reference sequence). DNA for the CDR3: TGTGCCAGCAGTTTATTTCACAACCGGGAGACCCAGTACTTC. Amino acid sequence: CASSLFHNRETQYF.

The genes are TRBV11-2 and TRBJ1-1; weak D call: TRBD1 (6 bases). The CDR3 has 15 amino acids. CDR1 is SGHAT and CDR2 is FQNNGV in the germline V gene. V lost 0 bases to trimming and J lost 1 base, with 9 bases between them. The CDR3 nucleotides read TGTGCCAGCAGCTTAGACCACAGGGAGAACACTGAAGCTTTCTTT. Its translation: CASSLDHRENTEAFF.

Here the CDR3 reads CASSRDRPMNTEAFF. CDR3 in DNA: TGTGCCAGCAGCAGGGACAGACCCATGAACACTGAAGCTTTCTTT. The chain recombines TRBV6-5 with TRBJ1-1; 7 bases line up with TRBD1. This CDR3 has 15 residues. With V trimmed by 6 bases and J by 0 bases, 7 bases remained unmatched. CDR1 and CDR2 from the germline V gene are MNHEY and SVGAGI.

In its sample, this clonotype was seen a few times. V gene TRBV7-9 combines with J gene TRBJ1-3; maybe TRBD1 (5 bases). V dropped 5 bases and J dropped 2 bases, with 10 bases sitting between them. The germline V gene has CDR1 SEHNR and CDR2 FQNEAQ (reference sequence). This CDR3 has 14 amino acids. The CDR3 region has the DNA TGTGCCAGCAGCCCGCCGGGACCTGGAAACACCATATATTTT. Translated, it gives CASSPPGPGNTIYF.

This clonotype was seen more than once but under ten times. This sequence joins TRBV12-3 or TRBV12-4 and TRBJ1-2, with D possibly being TRBD1 (5 bases). This CDR3 has 12 residues. Trimming left V 5 bases short and J 6 bases short, with 10 bases between. CDR3 sequence (DNA): TGTGCCAGCAGTCGGGACGGCCATGGCTACACCTTC. Protein sequence: CASSRDGHGYTF.

V gene TRBV10-3 combines with J gene TRBJ1-5; D is perhaps TRBD1 (5 bases). The germline CDR1 and CDR2 sequences are ENHRY and SYGVKD. V dropped 2 bases and J dropped 2 bases, with 10 bases sitting between them. The CDR3 is 15 amino acids. DNA of the CDR3: TGTGCCATCAGTGAGCAGGGCCTCGGCAATCAGCCCCAGCATTTT. It translates to CAISEQGLGNQPQHF.

The chain combines TRBV12-3 or TRBV12-4 with TRBJ1-2; 10 bases align to TRBD1. The CDR3 is 17 amino acids. V shed 3 bases, J shed 4 bases, and the junction held 11 bases outside the gene matches. The CDR3 nucleotides read TGTGCCAGCAGTTTTAAGGGACAGGGGAGGCCACTCTATGGCTACACCTTC. Protein product: CASSFKGQGRPLYGYTF.

This clonotype has a handful of counts. The V gene is TRBV5-1, the J gene TRBJ1-6; D is ambiguous. The V and J ends lost 7 bases and 6 bases respectively, with 5 bases between them. Germline V gives CDR1 SGHRS, CDR2 YFSETQ. The CDR3 has 11 residues. Written as DNA, the CDR3 is TGCGCCAGCGGTGGTAATTCACCCCTCCACTTT. Amino acid sequence: CASGGNSPLHF.

This rearrangement joins TRBV12-3 or TRBV12-4 to TRBJ2-7, with 8 nucleotides matching TRBD1. The CDR3 has 14 residues. Unmatched junction bases numbered 7, after V lost 6 bases and J lost 3 bases. CDR3 loop: CASRLGQGGYEQYF. CDR3 nucleotides: TGTGCCAGCAGGCTCGGACAGGGAGGCTACGAGCAGTACTTC.

CDR3 in amino acids: CASSQRQGSNTEAFF. The CDR3 bases are TGTGCCAGCAGCCAAAGACAGGGCAGTAACACTGAAGCTTTCTTT. The chain combines TRBV7-2 with TRBJ1-1, with TRBD1 identical over 7 bases. This CDR3 has 15 amino acids. Unmatched junction bases numbered 8, after V lost 5 bases and J lost 2 bases. The V gene's germline CDR1 is SGHTA and CDR2 FQGNSA.

The chain uses TRBV7-6 and TRBJ2-7, with TRBD1 matching over 8 bases. The CDR3 runs 14 residues. Trimming cost V 6 bases and J 2 bases; bases outside gene matches: 6. Germline CDR1 is SGHVS and CDR2 is FNYEAQ. This CDR3 is CASSSTGVAYEQYF. The CDR3 nucleotides read TGTGCCAGCAGTTCGACAGGGGTCGCCTACGAGCAGTACTTC. The full variable domain, its missing parts supplied by reference TRBV7-6 and TRBJ2-7, is GAGVSQSPRYKVTKRGQDVALRCDPISGHVSLYWYRQALGQGPEFLTYFNYEAQQDKSGLPNDRFSAERPEGSISTLTIQRTEQRDSAMYRCASSSTGVAYEQYFGPGTRLTVT.

A few counts support this clonotype. V and J are TRBV29-1 and TRBJ2-5, with 7 bases that match TRBD2. The CDR3 is 14 amino acids. CDR1 and CDR2 (germline): SQVTM, ANQGSEA. V lost 6 bases and J lost 1; bases outside the gene matches: 8. This CDR3 reads CSVSGRGPQETQYF. Here the CDR3 DNA reads TGCAGCGTATCGGGGAGGGGTCCCCAAGAGACCCAGTACTTC.

This clonotype was seen only a few times. V gene TRBV6-1 combines with J gene TRBJ2-5; 7 bases are shared with TRBD2. Germline V lookup: CDR1 MNHNS, CDR2 SASEGT. The CDR3 has 14 residues. With V trimmed by 7 bases and J by 5 bases, 10 bases remained unmatched. The CDR3 sequence is CASTRLAGRETQYF. The CDR3 coding sequence is TGTGCCAGCACCCGACTAGCTGGCCGCGAGACCCAGTACTTC.

This clonotype was observed at least ten times. V gene TRBV12-3 or TRBV12-4 combines with J gene TRBJ1-1; 10 positions agree with TRBD1. The CDR3 runs 14 residues. The V segment lost 5 bases and the J segment 5 bases; nucleotides outside the gene matches: 5. The CDR3 loop reads CASSQDRGRTEAFF. CDR3 nucleotide sequence: TGTGCCAGCAGTCAGGACAGGGGGAGAACTGAAGCTTTCTTT.

The chain recombines TRBV6-6 with TRBJ2-7; 7 bases align to TRBD2. The germline V gene has CDR1 MNHNY and CDR2 SVGAGI (reference sequence). This CDR3 spans 11 amino acids. V was pared by 7 bases and J by 9 bases, with 6 bases of the junction left unmatched. The CDR3 nucleotides read TGTGCCAGCAAGCGGGACGGTGGGCAGTACTTC. Protein: CASKRDGGQYF.

This clonotype appeared a few times. CDR3 coding DNA: TGTGCCAGCAGCTTAGAATGGAAAAACATTCAGTACTTC. Amino acid sequence: CASSLEWKNIQYF. The chain links TRBV7-9 to TRBJ2-4, with D unclear. V was shortened by 1 base and J by 4 bases, with 5 bases between the two germline ends. The CDR3 runs 13 residues. Looked up from germline, CDR1 is SEHNR and CDR2 is FQNEAQ (reference sequence). The whole variable domain, remainder taken from reference TRBV7-9 and TRBJ2-4, is DTGVSQNPRHKITKRGQNVTFRCDPISEHNRLYWYRQTLGQGPEFLTYFQNEAQLEKSRLLSDRFSAERPKGSFSTLEIQRTEQGDSAMYLCASSLEWKNIQYFGAGTRLSVL.

The chain has TRBV20-1 and TRBJ2-7, with 9 bases fitting TRBD1. J was trimmed by 6 bases and V by 3 bases; bases with no gene match: 12. In germline, CDR1 is DFQATT, CDR2 SNEGSKA (reference sequence). The CDR3 extends over 15 amino acids. CDR3 protein: CSASPPGQGMREQYF. CDR3 nucleotides: TGCAGTGCTAGCCCCCCGGGACAGGGTATGCGCGAGCAGTACTTC.

The chain recombines TRBV7-7 with TRBJ1-5; 7 nucleotides align to TRBD1. This CDR3 has 13 residues. Trimming at V came to 3 bases and at J to 6 bases, leaving 2 bases not matched to a gene. Germline lookup yields CDR1 SSHAT and CDR2 FNYEAQ (reference sequence). The CDR3, as DNA: TGTGCCAGCAGCTTTGACAGGGCTCAGCCCCAGCATTTT. Translated, it gives CASSFDRAQPQHF.

The J gene is TRBJ2-5, the V gene TRBV5-1; TRBD1 agrees at 10 bases. Losses at the gene ends were 2 bases for V and 5 bases for J; bases not matched to a gene: 6. Per germline, CDR1 SGHRS and CDR2 YFSETQ. The length of the CDR3 is 15 residues. In nucleotides, the CDR3 is TGCGCCAGCAGCTTTACGACAGGGGGCTTGGAGACCCAGTACTTC. Translation: CASSFTTGGLETQYF.

This clonotype has ten or more counts. V usage is TRBV5-1 and J usage is TRBJ2-7; 8 nucleotides match TRBD1. V lost 4 bases, J lost 2 bases, and 5 bases stayed unmatched. Germline assignment: CDR1 SGHRS and CDR2 YFSETQ. CDR3 size: 14 residues. This CDR3 reads CASSPGTGTYEQYF. The CDR3 nucleotides are TGCGCCAGCAGCCCCGGGACAGGAACCTACGAGCAGTACTTC.

In this sample, this clonotype turned up a few times. The rearrangement joins TRBV4-1 to TRBJ1-2, with 8 bases aligning to TRBD1. V dropped 1 base and J dropped 5; count of bases not matched to a gene: 6. There are 15 residues in the CDR3. Germline V gene sequence: CDR1 MGHRA, CDR2 YSYEKL. The DNA of the CDR3 is TGCGCCAGCAGCCAAGCCGGGACAGGACAATATGGCTACACCTTC. The encoded protein is CASSQAGTGQYGYTF.

This chain uses TRBV29-1 with TRBJ2-7; D not resolved. V dropped 4 bases and J dropped 9 bases, with 16 bases sitting between them. The germline V gene has CDR1 SQVTM and CDR2 ANQGSEA. The length of the CDR3 is 12 residues. The chain's CDR3 is CSVGSGLERQYF. For the CDR3, the DNA is TGCAGCGTTGGTTCGGGCCTGGAGCGGCAGTACTTC.

This clonotype was seen ten or more times. V is TRBV24-1 and J is TRBJ2-2, with TRBD2 identical over 8 bases. Per germline, CDR1 KGHDR and CDR2 SFDVKD. The V segment lost 4 bases and the J segment 0 bases; nucleotides outside the gene matches: 3. This CDR3 comprises 16 residues. The CDR3 bases are TGTGCCACCAGTGACTCGGGACTAGCGAACACCGGGGAGCTGTTTTTT. This gives the protein CATSDSGLANTGELFF.

There are many counts of this clonotype. This chain connects TRBV12-3 or TRBV12-4 to TRBJ1-1; a weak D match, TRBD1 (6 bases). CDR3 length equals 14 residues. V was trimmed by 6 bases and J by 1 base, leaving 12 bases between them. The CDR3 reads CASSPQTGNTEAFF. The CDR3 DNA is TGTGCCAGCAGCCCTCAGACAGGGAACACTGAAGCTTTCTTT.

The table lists this clonotype with a few counts. The rearrangement uses TRBV20-1 and TRBJ2-3; 12 nucleotides align to TRBD2. From germline, CDR1 is DFQATT and CDR2 SNEGSKA (reference sequence). The ends lost 4 bases at V and 5 bases at J; junction bases unmatched: 10. The CDR3 loop spans 16 amino acids. Here the CDR3 DNA reads TGCAGTGCTAATGGCGCTAGCGGGAGGGCCCGAGATACGCAGTATTTT. This gives the protein CSANGASGRARDTQYF.

The chain couples TRBV30 to TRBJ1-1; perhaps TRBD1 as D (6 bases). The ends were cut back, 1 base at V and 9 bases at J, with 9 bases in the middle. The CDR3 loop spans 11 amino acids. Germline CDR1 GTSNPN, CDR2 SVGIG (reference sequence). The CDR3 loop is CAWSDRVKAFF. In DNA form, the CDR3 reads TGTGCCTGGAGTGACAGGGTAAAAGCTTTCTTT.

The CDR3 reads CASSPFFGNTEAFF. Here the CDR3 DNA reads TGTGCCAGCAGCCCTTTCTTTGGTAACACTGAAGCTTTCTTT. This rearrangement joins TRBV7-9 to TRBJ1-1, with unresolved D. Trimming left V 5 bases short and J 2 bases short, with 12 bases between. Germline CDR1 is SEHNR and CDR2 is FQNEAQ (reference sequence). The CDR3 runs to 14 residues.

The V and J genes are TRBV9 and TRBJ1-2, with 9 positions matching TRBD1. Germline V CDR1 and CDR2: SGDLS, YYNGEE. The length of the CDR3 is 14 residues. V lost 3 bases and J lost 14; bases outside the gene matches: 14. CDR3 DNA sequence: TGTGCCAGCAGCGAGACTACCGGGACAGGGAAATGGACCTTC. It translates to CASSETTGTGKWTF.

This clonotype occurred many times. V gene TRBV6-2 or TRBV6-3 combines with J gene TRBJ1-5; 10 bases match TRBD1. Germline CDR1 MNHEY, CDR2 SVGEGT. Germline trimming cut 8 bases from V and 0 bases from J; bases unmatched to any gene: 4. CDR3 size: 15 residues. In DNA form, the CDR3 reads TGTGCCAGCGGTCGGACAGGGGGTAGCAATCAGCCCCAGCATTTT. Amino acid sequence: CASGRTGGSNQPQHF.